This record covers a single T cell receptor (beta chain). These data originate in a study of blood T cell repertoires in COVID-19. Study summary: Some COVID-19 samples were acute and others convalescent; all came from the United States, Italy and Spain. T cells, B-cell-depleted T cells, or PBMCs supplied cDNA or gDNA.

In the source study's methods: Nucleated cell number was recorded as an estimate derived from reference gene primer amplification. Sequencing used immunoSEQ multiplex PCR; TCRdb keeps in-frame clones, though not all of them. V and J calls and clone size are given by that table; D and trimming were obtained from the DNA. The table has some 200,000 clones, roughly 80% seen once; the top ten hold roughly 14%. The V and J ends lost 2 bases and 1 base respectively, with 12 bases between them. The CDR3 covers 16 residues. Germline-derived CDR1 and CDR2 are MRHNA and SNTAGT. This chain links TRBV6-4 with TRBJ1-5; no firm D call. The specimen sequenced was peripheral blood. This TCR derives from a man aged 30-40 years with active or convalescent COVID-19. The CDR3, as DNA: TGTGCCAGCAGTGACGAACGGGGAGGGAGCAATCAGCCCCAGCATTTT. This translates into CASSDERGGSNQPQHF.